This T cell receptor beta chain derives from a study of T cell responses to AZD1222 COVID-19 vaccine. Study-wide results and limits: Sampling captured repertoires only after the peak T cell response.

Concerning this clone itself: Its specificity is not known.

Profiled with immunoSEQ multiplex PCR; TCRdb holds only in-frame clones, not every one. This table holds about 220,000 clones, roughly 91% found once. Germline V lookup: CDR1 MNHEY, CDR2 SMNVEV (reference sequence). This CDR3 has 13 amino acids. Between the trimmed V and J ends, which lost 7 bases and 2 bases, there was a span of 11 bases. The J gene is TRBJ1-1, the V gene TRBV27; a weak D match, TRBD1 (6 bases). The sequences come from peripheral blood, collected on day 0 of MenACWY control vaccination. The source is an adult in good health. CDR3 residues: CASIGTRNTEAFF. CDR3 coding DNA: TGTGCCAGCATAGGGACACGAAACACTGAAGCTTTCTTT.